These 24 T cell receptor beta chains were sequenced from one sample in a study of monozygotic twins with inflammatory bowel disease. TCRdb reanalyzed the 5' RACE reads and collapses them to one entry per CDR3 protein, without DNA. Across about 380,000 distinct CDR3 sequences, the top ten clones capture roughly 2.6% of the sample. The source material was blood. The receptor source for this set is a human donor with ulcerative colitis or Crohn's disease, or a healthy co-twin of an affected twin (not recorded which).

This rearrangement joins TRBV4-3 to TRBJ2-6; TCRdb's D gene call, TRBD1, goes unchecked for lack of DNA. Germline CDR1 is LGHNA and CDR2 is YSLEER. This CDR3 comprises 19 residues. CDR3 protein: CASSQDLTGGVSGANVLTF.

The chain links TRBV9 to TRBJ2-3; TCRdb's D call of TRBD2 is untestable without DNA. The CDR3 length is 15 residues. From germline, CDR1 is SGDLS and CDR2 YYNGEE. The CDR3 is CASSFSEGSGDTQYF.

The V call is TRBV5-1, the J call TRBJ1-2. Germline values: CDR1 SGHRS, CDR2 YFSETQ. The length of the CDR3 is 13 residues. This CDR3 is CASSRGLVWGYTF.

The rearrangement joins TRBV20-1 to TRBJ2-7; TCRdb's assignment of TRBD1 cannot be checked, as there is no DNA. The CDR3 has 14 amino acids. Per germline, CDR1 DFQATT and CDR2 SNEGSKA (reference sequence). This chain's CDR3 is CSAIPGQGRVEQYF.

This chain joins TRBV4-3 and TRBJ1-1. The CDR3 sequence is 15 residues long. CDR1 LGHNA and CDR2 YSLEER come from the germline V gene. The CDR3 protein is CASSFWGTLQGEAFF.

V gene TRBV5-6 combines with J gene TRBJ1-6; the D call from TCRdb, TRBD1, cannot be confirmed without DNA. Germline V gives CDR1 SGHDT, CDR2 YYEEEE. The CDR3 covers 15 residues. The chain's CDR3 is CASSLVDRGDSPLHF.

The gene calls are TRBV20-1 and TRBJ1-2. The CDR3 runs to 11 residues. The germline V gene has CDR1 DFQATT and CDR2 SNEGSKA (reference sequence). CDR3: CSARDLSGYTF.

The chain combines TRBV7-3 with TRBJ1-2; the TCRdb D gene call, TRBD1, has no DNA to confirm it. CDR1 SGHTA and CDR2 FQGTGA come from the germline V gene. The CDR3 totals 15 residues. CDR3 amino acids: CASSSRQGYYYGYTF.

V is TRBV20-1 and J is TRBJ2-3. Germline V gene data show CDR1 as DFQATT and CDR2 as SNEGSKA (reference sequence). The CDR3 extends over 15 amino acids. CDR3 region: CSARGSSGGTDTQYF.

The rearrangement joins TRBV10-3 to TRBJ2-7; TCRdb outputs TRBD1, but without DNA this stays unchecked. CDR1 is ENHRY, CDR2 SYGVKD, per germline. The CDR3 is made up of 15 amino acids. CDR3 residues: CAISESDSQTYEQYF.

The chain joins TRBV29-1 to TRBJ2-7; with no DNA, the TCRdb D assignment of TRBD1 cannot be verified. Germline-derived CDR1 and CDR2 are SQVTM and ANQGSEA. This CDR3 comprises 14 residues. CDR3 sequence: CSAQAGTGAYEQYF.

The rearrangement joins TRBV20-1 to TRBJ2-3; TCRdb selects TRBD2, and the lack of DNA leaves this call unchecked. From germline, CDR1 is DFQATT and CDR2 SNEGSKA (reference sequence). There are 16 residues in the CDR3. The CDR3 spells CSPRGTSPSSTDTQYF.

The chain employs TRBV20-1 and TRBJ2-6; TCRdb returns TRBD1, unconfirmable since there is no DNA. From germline, CDR1 is DFQATT and CDR2 SNEGSKA (reference sequence). There are 17 residues in the CDR3. The CDR3 here is CSALTGGLDPGANVLTF.

This chain uses TRBV5-1 with TRBJ1-3. The germline CDR1 and CDR2 sequences are SGHRS and YFSETQ. The CDR3 runs 14 residues. The CDR3 loop is CASSLEYSGNTIYF. Variable domain in full (rest from reference TRBV5-1 and TRBJ1-3): KAGVTQTPRYLIKTRGQQVTLSCSPISGHRSVSWYQQTPGQGLQFLFEYFSETQRNKGNFPGRFSGRQFSNSRSEMNVSTLELGDSALYLCASSLEYSGNTIYFGEGSWLTVV.

This chain joins TRBV7-2 and TRBJ1-1. This CDR3 contains 12 residues. Per germline, CDR1 SGHTA and CDR2 FQGNSA. CDR3 residues: CASSLVSTEALF.

CDR3 loop: CASSTKSLPGSGEQYF. The chain uses TRBV7-3 and TRBJ2-7; TCRdb's D call, TRBD2, is unchecked because there is no DNA. The CDR3 has 16 residues. Germline V gene sequence: CDR1 SGHTA, CDR2 FQGTGA.

The chain links TRBV3-1 to TRBJ2-3; TCRdb lists TRBD1, though no DNA is available to test this call. This CDR3 has 14 amino acids. The germline CDR1 and CDR2 sequences are LGHDT and YNNKEL (reference sequence). The CDR3 is CASSQDPPSDTQYF.

This rearrangement joins TRBV7-9 to TRBJ2-3; TCRdb's assignment of TRBD1 cannot be checked, as there is no DNA. Germline V CDR1 and CDR2: SEHNR, FQNEAQ (reference sequence). The CDR3 is made up of 15 amino acids. This CDR3 is CASSSPGSYTDTQYF.

The chain joins TRBV20-1 to TRBJ2-3; TCRdb indicates TRBD2, and absent DNA this call remains unverified. Germline loops: CDR1 DFQATT, CDR2 SNEGSKA (reference sequence). The CDR3 contains 15 residues. The CDR3 region is CSARATGLAADTQYF.

The CDR3 protein is CASSPHREHNEQFF. This sequence joins TRBV7-3 and TRBJ2-1; checking the TCRdb D call of TRBD1 is not possible without DNA. Germline values: CDR1 SGHTA, CDR2 FQGTGA. The length of the CDR3 is 14 residues.

The chain combines TRBV30 with TRBJ2-7. Germline V gene data show CDR1 as GTSNPN and CDR2 as SVGIG (reference sequence). CDR3 length: 15 amino acids. CDR3 loop: CAWREQGGVSYEQYF.

The J gene is TRBJ2-7, the V gene TRBV3-1. The length of the CDR3 is 14 residues. Germline V gives CDR1 LGHDT, CDR2 YNNKEL (reference sequence). The CDR3 here is CASSNSYSSYEQYF.

The chain carries TRBV3-1 and TRBJ2-2; TCRdb reports TRBD2, a call that lacks DNA to check it against. CDR3 length: 15 residues. Germline CDR1 LGHDT, CDR2 YNNKEL (reference sequence). CDR3 loop: CASSPGTSATGELFF.

The chain recombines TRBV5-1 with TRBJ2-3; TCRdb calls TRBD1, which cannot be checked without DNA. The CDR3 has 16 residues. Looked up from germline, CDR1 is SGHRS and CDR2 is YFSETQ. This CDR3 is CASSLGQGAPIDTQYF.